This T cell receptor (beta chain) derives from a study of blood T cells in healthy people across ages. Study-level results: With unsorted PBMCs, a conclusive comparison of naive versus antigen-experienced cells was not possible.

The individuals who served as donors were healthy Caucasians living in Russia, aged roughly 6 to 95. The V gene lost 4 bases and the J gene lost 9 bases, with 7 bases spanning the gap. Germline V gives CDR1 SGHTA, CDR2 FQGNSA. The CDR3 is made up of 11 amino acids. PCR was performed a second time for about 7 to 12 cycles using a sample-barcoded 5' primer and a J-beta primer mix. TCRdb re-derived calls from the 5' RACE reads in MiXCR, one entry per CDR3 protein. The sample has over 600,000 distinct CDR3 sequences; more than 35% are singletons. This clonotype showed up many times. Its antigen remains unidentified.

The receptor comes from an elderly man in good health. The rearrangement uses TRBV7-2 and TRBJ2-4; D gene ambiguous. Sequenced material: blood. The CDR3 region is CASSSKSIQYF. CDR3 DNA: TGTGCCAGCAGCTCAAAATCCATTCAGTACTTC.